The next 32 T cell receptor beta chains were all read from a single sample in a study of STAT3 mutations in large granular lymphocyte leukemia. Findings and limits, study-wide: Every T-cell large granular lymphocyte leukemia patient had at least one immunodominant TCR beta clonotype.

Their specific antigens are unknown. Produced via immunoSEQ multiplex PCR; TCRdb's table is partial and in-frame only. Of about 16,000 clones listed, about four fifths are singletons. Specimen: peripheral blood mononuclear cells. These receptors all stem from a man aged 45-60 years with T-cell large granular lymphocyte leukemia. Some clones in this sample may be carry-over from other donors' samples.

This chain joins TRBV4-1 and TRBJ2-1; weak D call: TRBD2 (5 bases). Germline CDR1 reads MGHRA; CDR2 reads YSYEKL. CDR3 length: 14 residues. Trimming shortened V by 0 bases and J by 5 bases, and 8 bases separated the two germline ends. The CDR3, as DNA: TGCGCCAGCAGCCAAGAAGTGCGGGACAATGAGCAGTTCTTC. It is translated as CASSQEVRDNEQFF.

The chain is built from TRBV4-3 and TRBJ2-7; a weak D match, TRBD2 (6 bases). Trimming removed 1 base at V and 0 bases at J, with 22 bases between. This CDR3 comprises 19 residues. Germline CDR1 is LGHNA and CDR2 is YSLEER. This CDR3 reads CASSQGVQWRREGSYEQYF. The DNA for the CDR3 is TGCGCCAGCAGCCAAGGGGTCCAGTGGAGGCGGGAAGGCTCCTACGAGCAGTACTTC.

This rearrangement joins TRBV27 to TRBJ2-3; D remains unclear. V was trimmed by 6 bases and J by 0 bases, leaving 16 bases between them. The germline CDR1 and CDR2 sequences are MNHEY and SMNVEV (reference sequence). The CDR3 length is 16 residues. The CDR3 region has the DNA TGTGCCAGCAGAATAAATGGGCCCTCGAGCACAGATACGCAGTATTTT. Amino acids: CASRINGPSSTDTQYF.

The chain uses TRBV11-2 and TRBJ2-3, with D hard to call. The CDR3 runs to 15 residues. V gave up 0 bases and J gave up 2 bases, with 9 bases separating them. From germline, CDR1 is SGHAT and CDR2 FQNNGV. The CDR3 DNA reads as TGTGCCAGCAGCTTAGATCTTTGGTTCACAGATACGCAGTATTTT. Protein sequence: CASSLDLWFTDTQYF.

J is TRBJ1-5 and V is TRBV6-5, with D possibly matching TRBD1 (5 bases). Germline V CDR1 and CDR2: MNHEY, SVGAGI. The CDR3 sequence is 14 residues long. The germline V and J ends were trimmed by 9 bases and 1 base, with 13 bases remaining between them. The CDR3 loop reads CASWAGGSNQPQHF. The CDR3 nucleotides are TGTGCCAGTTGGGCTGGGGGGAGCAATCAGCCCCAGCATTTT.

The gene calls are TRBV7-2 and TRBJ2-7, with a tentative D call TRBD1 (6 bases). V lost 6 bases and J lost 3, with 12 bases in between. The CDR3 loop spans 13 amino acids. CDR1 is SGHTA, CDR2 FQGNSA, per germline. The CDR3 sequence: CASSFTGNYEQYF. CDR3 coding DNA: TGTGCCAGCAGTTTTACAGGGAACTACGAGCAGTACTTC.

CDR3 in DNA: TGCAGCGTCTCACCGGGCGTTGGCACTGAAGCTTTCTTT. Translated: CSVSPGVGTEAFF. This rearrangement joins TRBV29-1 to TRBJ1-1; D not resolved. V lost 6 bases and J lost 4, with 15 bases in between. This CDR3 comprises 13 residues. From germline, CDR1 is SQVTM and CDR2 ANQGSEA.

The rearrangement links TRBV9 to TRBJ2-3; D remains ambiguous. Trimming stripped 0 bases from V and 0 bases from J, with 8 bases between. Germline V gene sequence: CDR1 SGDLS, CDR2 YYNGEE. The CDR3 runs 15 residues. CDR3 DNA: TGTGCCAGCAGCGTAGACGCACCTAGCACAGATACGCAGTATTTT. Protein product: CASSVDAPSTDTQYF. The full variable domain, rest sourced from reference TRBV9 and TRBJ2-3, is DSGVTQTPKHLITATGQRVTLRCSPRSGDLSVYWYQQSLDQGLQFLIQYYNGEERAKGNILERFSAQQFPDLHSELNLSSLELGDSALYFCASSVDAPSTDTQYFGPGTRLTVL.

The rearrangement uses TRBV13 and TRBJ2-2; no firm D call. The CDR3 runs 16 residues. CDR1 and CDR2 from the germline V gene are PRHDT and FYEKMQ (reference sequence). The V gene lost 5 bases and the J gene lost 0 bases, with 13 bases spanning the gap. The CDR3 DNA reads as TGTGCCAGCAGCCCCCGGGCAGGAGCGAACACCGGGGAGCTGTTTTTT. It is translated as CASSPRAGANTGELFF.

This chain's CDR3 is CASSRPRRGETQYF. CDR3 sequence (DNA): TGTGCCAGCAGTAGGCCACGTAGGGGGGAGACCCAGTACTTC. V gene TRBV25-1 combines with J gene TRBJ2-5; weak D call: TRBD1 (6 bases). This CDR3 is built from 14 residues. Germline CDR1 MGHDK, CDR2 SYGVNS. V lost 5 bases to trimming and J lost 5 bases, with 15 bases between them.

The CDR3 is CASSVDSVTIYF. The CDR3 DNA reads TGTGCCAGCAGCGTAGATAGCGTCACCATATATTTT. The gene calls are TRBV9 and TRBJ1-3; no clear D gene. The V gene lost 0 bases and the J gene lost 9 bases, with 7 bases spanning the gap. Germline CDR1 is SGDLS and CDR2 is YYNGEE. The CDR3 loop spans 12 amino acids.

The chain is built from TRBV6-1 and TRBJ1-1, with 7 bases matching TRBD1. Germline CDR1 and CDR2: MNHNS and SASEGT. Trimming removed 11 bases from V and 1 base from J; junction bases left unmatched: 10. CDR3 length: 14 residues. CDR3 in DNA: TGTGCCGGCTACAGGGGACCGGGGAACACTGAAGCTTTCTTT. Protein: CAGYRGPGNTEAFF.

The chain links TRBV5-1 to TRBJ2-4, with 12 positions matching TRBD2. The CDR3 contains 19 residues. V gave up 4 bases and J gave up 0 bases; unmatched junction bases: 11. Germline V gene lookup returns CDR1 SGHRS and CDR2 YFSETQ. The CDR3 spells CASSPRTSGKILAKNIQYF. The CDR3, as DNA: TGCGCCAGCAGCCCAAGGACTAGCGGGAAGATTCTAGCCAAAAACATTCAGTACTTC.

The chain couples TRBV23-1 to TRBJ1-6; D may be TRBD1 (5 bases). TRBV23-1 is identified as an open reading frame with a role that is uncertain. This CDR3 contains 18 residues. The V end lost 2 bases, the J end lost 0 bases, and 14 bases lay between the germline ends. CDR3 DNA: TGCGCCAGCAGTCAACCTGGACAAGGGGCCTCCTATAATTCACCCCTCCACTTT. Its translation is CASSQPGQGASYNSPLHF.

This chain connects TRBV19 to TRBJ1-4, with D unresolved. Germline V gene lookup returns CDR1 LNHDA and CDR2 SQIVND (reference sequence). CDR3 length: 15 residues. Trimming shortened V by 6 bases and J by 6 bases, and 17 bases separated the two germline ends. DNA for the CDR3: TGTGCCAGTAGACGAAACGGGAACGAGTATGAAAAACTGTTTTTT. Translated: CASRRNGNEYEKLFF. Using reference TRBV19 and TRBJ1-4 for the parts outside the CDR3, the full variable domain is DGGITQSPKYLFRKEGQNVTLSCEQNLNHDAMYWYRQDPGQGLRLIYYSQIVNDFQKGDIAEGYSVSREKKESFPLTVTSAQKNPTAFYLCASRRNGNEYEKLFFGSGTQLSVL.

The rearrangement joins TRBV18 to TRBJ2-7; 11 bases agree with TRBD2. CDR3 length: 15 residues. Germline trimming cut 6 bases from V and 0 bases from J; bases unmatched to any gene: 4. Germline CDR1 reads KGHSH; CDR2 reads LQKENI. CDR3 nucleotides: TGTGCCAGCTCGTCAACTAGCGGGGGCTCCTACGAGCAGTACTTC. Its translation: CASSSTSGGSYEQYF.

The chain uses TRBV14 and TRBJ2-1; D gene uncertain. Trimming removed 4 bases from V and 1 base from J, with 8 bases in between. Germline lookup yields CDR1 SGHDN and CDR2 FVKESK. This CDR3 spans 14 amino acids. CDR3 protein: CASSPGRSYNEQFF. CDR3 sequence (DNA): TGTGCCAGCAGCCCTGGTAGGTCCTACAATGAGCAGTTCTTC.

This chain connects TRBV2 to TRBJ1-5, with 7 bases matching TRBD1. Germline V gives CDR1 SNHLY, CDR2 FYNNEI. The CDR3 loop spans 15 amino acids. The V and J ends lost 6 bases and 7 bases, in that order; junction bases with no gene match: 12. The CDR3 DNA reads as TGTGCCAGCAGCCCTTCGGCCCGGGGACAGCAGCCCCAGCATTTT. It specifies CASSPSARGQQPQHF. The complete variable domain, with remaining parts taken from reference TRBV2 and TRBJ1-5, reads EPEVTQTPSHQVTQMGQEVILRCVPISNHLYFYWYRQILGQKVEFLVSFYNNEISEKSEIFDDQFSVERPDGSNFTLKIRSTKLEDSAMYFCASSPSARGQQPQHFGDGTRLSIL.

The chain links TRBV7-9 to TRBJ2-3, with D possibly matching TRBD1 (6 bases). CDR1 SEHNR and CDR2 FQNEAQ come from the germline V gene (reference sequence). The CDR3 runs to 15 residues. V lost 0 bases to trimming and J lost 1 base, with 8 bases between them. This CDR3 reads CASSLAAGGTDTQYF. The CDR3 DNA is TGTGCCAGCAGCTTAGCGGCAGGGGGCACAGATACGCAGTATTTT.

The gene calls are TRBV19 and TRBJ1-5; D gene ambiguous. Trimming pared 1 base from V and 6 bases from J, leaving 13 bases between. CDR1 LNHDA and CDR2 SQIVND come from the germline V gene (reference sequence). The CDR3 runs 15 residues. CDR3 protein: CASSIAHSGRQPQHF. The DNA for the CDR3 is TGTGCCAGTAGTATAGCCCACTCCGGTCGTCAGCCCCAGCATTTT.

The chain couples TRBV5-1 to TRBJ2-7; D perhaps matches TRBD1 (5 bases). The CDR3 totals 14 residues. Germline V gene sequence: CDR1 SGHRS, CDR2 YFSETQ. V was clipped by 7 bases and J by 0 bases, with 14 bases between them. CDR3 DNA: TGCGCCAGCGGTCAGGGTGCCCCCTCCTACGAGCAGTACTTC. Encoded protein: CASGQGAPSYEQYF. Using reference TRBV5-1 and TRBJ2-7 for the parts outside the CDR3, the full variable domain is KAGVTQTPRYLIKTRGQQVTLSCSPISGHRSVSWYQQTPGQGLQFLFEYFSETQRNKGNFPGRFSGRQFSNSRSEMNVSTLELGDSALYLCASGQGAPSYEQYFGPGTRLTVT.

This clone was seen a single time. The gene calls are TRBV6-5 and TRBJ2-1; D is possibly TRBD2 (5 bases). CDR1 and CDR2 from the germline V gene are MNHEY and SVGAGI. The CDR3 length is 13 residues. V was clipped by 3 bases and J by 10 bases, with 13 bases between them. The chain's CDR3 is CASSYFGDGEQFF. CDR3 sequence (DNA): TGTGCCAGCAGTTATTTCGGGGATGGGGAGCAGTTCTTC.

V gene TRBV5-1 combines with J gene TRBJ2-7; weak D call: TRBD2 (5 bases). The germline gives CDR1 SGHRS, CDR2 YFSETQ. The ends were cut back, 4 bases at V and 4 bases at J, with 24 bases in the middle. This CDR3 has 17 residues. In nucleotides, the CDR3 is TGCGCCAGCAGCCCCCCACGGATCTCGGGGAGCAGGTACGAGCAGTACTTC. It yields the protein CASSPPRISGSRYEQYF. Drawing the rest from reference TRBV5-1 and TRBJ2-7, the complete variable domain is KAGVTQTPRYLIKTRGQQVTLSCSPISGHRSVSWYQQTPGQGLQFLFEYFSETQRNKGNFPGRFSGRQFSNSRSEMNVSTLELGDSALYLCASSPPRISGSRYEQYFGPGTRLTVT.

The chain is built from TRBV4-3 and TRBJ2-5, with D unclear. V was cut by 3 bases and J by 0 bases, with 5 bases left in between. The CDR3 extends over 13 amino acids. The V gene's germline CDR1 is LGHNA and CDR2 YSLEER. CDR3 coding DNA: TGCGCCAGCAGCCAGGAATACCAAGAGACCCAGTACTTC. It translates to CASSQEYQETQYF.

This clone was picked up one time. V is TRBV12-5 and J is TRBJ1-5, with D possibly being TRBD1 (5 bases). V was clipped by 2 bases and J by 4 bases, with 6 bases between them. The CDR3 is 13 amino acids. Germline loops: CDR1 LGHNT, CDR2 FRNRAP. The CDR3, as DNA: TGTGCTAGTGGTTTGAGACAGAATCAGCCCCAGCATTTT. Amino acid sequence: CASGLRQNQPQHF.

The chain joins TRBV7-9 to TRBJ2-5; 8 bases are shared with TRBD1. This CDR3 region has 15 residues. The V gene's germline CDR1 is SEHNR and CDR2 FQNEAQ (reference sequence). The J segment lost 0 bases and the V segment lost 1 base, leaving 1 base of the junction unmatched. The CDR3 sequence is CASSLGDRYQETQYF. The CDR3 bases are TGTGCCAGCAGCTTAGGGGACAGGTACCAAGAGACCCAGTACTTC.

V gene TRBV10-3 combines with J gene TRBJ2-2; possible D gene TRBD2, 6 bases. CDR1 is ENHRY and CDR2 is SYGVKD in the germline V gene. The V and J ends lost 0 bases and 7 bases respectively, with 12 bases between them. The CDR3 loop spans 15 amino acids. CDR3 region: CAISESLEGVGELFF. CDR3 nucleotides: TGTGCCATCAGTGAGTCGTTGGAGGGCGTCGGGGAGCTGTTTTTT.

This chain links TRBV7-9 with TRBJ1-1, with TRBD1 as a possible D gene (5 bases). Per germline, CDR1 SEHNR and CDR2 FQNEAQ (reference sequence). V was clipped by 5 bases and J by 5 bases, with 18 bases between them. CDR3 length equals 15 residues. CDR3 bases: TGTGCCAGCAGCCCCCGCGGGACCCCAGGGACTGAAGCTTTCTTT. It is translated as CASSPRGTPGTEAFF.

The chain joins TRBV4-3 to TRBJ2-7; TRBD1 might be the D (6 bases). Trimming removed 0 bases at V and 3 bases at J, with 15 bases between. The CDR3 covers 16 residues. Germline CDR1 and CDR2: LGHNA and YSLEER. CDR3 loop: CASSQEVTGQYYEQYF. CDR3 bases: TGCGCCAGCAGCCAAGAAGTGACAGGTCAGTACTACGAGCAGTACTTC.

This chain links TRBV7-2 with TRBJ2-7; D might be TRBD1 (6 bases). From germline, CDR1 is SGHTA and CDR2 FQGNSA. Trimming removed 5 bases from V and 6 bases from J, with 17 bases in between. There are 14 residues in the CDR3. The CDR3 loop is CASSPRQVVLEQYF. Here the CDR3 DNA reads TGTGCCAGCAGCCCTAGACAGGTTGTGCTCGAGCAGTACTTC.

This chain joins TRBV6-1 and TRBJ1-1; tentatively, D is TRBD1 (5 bases). The germline V gene has CDR1 MNHNS and CDR2 SASEGT. The length of the CDR3 is 13 residues. V was cut by 1 base and J by 10 bases, with 13 bases left in between. CDR3 sequence reads: CASSEGIGRGAFF. The CDR3 DNA is TGTGCCAGCAGTGAAGGGATAGGTAGGGGAGCTTTCTTT.

J is TRBJ2-2 and V is TRBV5-4; TRBD2 agrees at 14 bases. This CDR3 has 17 residues. J was trimmed by 3 bases and V by 4 bases; bases with no gene match: 5. The germline V gene has CDR1 SGHNT and CDR2 YYREEE (reference sequence). The CDR3 region is CASSPTSGRVYTGELFF. In DNA form, the CDR3 reads TGTGCCAGCAGCCCGACTAGCGGGAGGGTCTACACCGGGGAGCTGTTTTTT. The full variable domain, rest sourced from reference TRBV5-4 and TRBJ2-2, is ETGVTQSPTHLIKTRGQQVTLRCSSQSGHNTVSWYQQALGQGPQFIFQYYREEENGRGNFPPRFSGLQFPNYSSELNVNALELDDSALYLCASSPTSGRVYTGELFFGEGSRLTVL.